This T cell receptor (beta chain) came from a study of T cells in Graves' hyperthyroidism and ophthalmopathy. Whole-study results and caveats: Blood also showed most of the thyroid clonotypes that were expanded above 0.001.

This CDR3 contains 14 residues. J gave up 9 bases and V 6 bases, and 14 bases lay outside the gene matches. A single count supports this clonotype. Its matching antigen is unknown. Diagnostic assessment was based on clinical symptoms, serum thyroxine and TRAb, thyroid ultrasound and orbital computed tomography. Amplified TCR beta CDR3 regions derived from RNA transcripts. Using the HTBI primer set, a first-round RT-PCR was run on the TCR CDR3. TCRdb reanalysed the multiplex PCR reads using MiXCR and keeps one entry per CDR3 protein. The repertoire includes about 460,000 distinct CDR3 sequences, approximately 23% of them detected once, and 49% sits in the top ten.

Sequencing was carried out using blood. V is TRBV12-3 or TRBV12-4 and J is TRBJ2-7, with 7 bases that match TRBD2. This receptor was taken from a woman in her seventies with Graves' ophthalmopathy. Here the CDR3 reads CASSLGSSGLGQYF. The CDR3 region has the DNA TGTGCCAGCAGCCTTGGGTCTAGCGGTCTTGGGCAGTACTTC.